This T cell receptor (beta chain) was identified in a study of OX40 agonist ivuxolimab in advanced cancers. As for the study in general: Partial responses occurred in Three dose-escalation patients, one with hepatocellular carcinoma and two with cutaneous melanoma.

Researchers took blood at baseline, on cycle 4 day 1, and on cycle 7 day 1. CDR1 is SGHDT and CDR2 is YYEEEE in the germline V gene. The CDR3 covers 12 residues. Trimming pared 0 bases from V and 9 bases from J, leaving 7 bases between. Clones were read by immunoSEQ multiplex PCR, and TCRdb kept only the in-frame ones, dropping some. The table includes 25,000 to 30,000 clones, just under 80% detected once. The V and J genes are TRBV5-6 and TRBJ2-1, with D hard to call. The TCR was taken from an adult with an advanced solid tumor such as melanoma, head and neck, liver or kidney cancer. The starting material was CD4+ or CD8+ T cells sorted from blood, obtained in a trial of the OX40 agonist ivuxolimab. For the CDR3, the DNA is TGTGCCAGCAGCTTGGGAGTTCTTGAGCAGTTCTTC. Its protein is CASSLGVLEQFF.